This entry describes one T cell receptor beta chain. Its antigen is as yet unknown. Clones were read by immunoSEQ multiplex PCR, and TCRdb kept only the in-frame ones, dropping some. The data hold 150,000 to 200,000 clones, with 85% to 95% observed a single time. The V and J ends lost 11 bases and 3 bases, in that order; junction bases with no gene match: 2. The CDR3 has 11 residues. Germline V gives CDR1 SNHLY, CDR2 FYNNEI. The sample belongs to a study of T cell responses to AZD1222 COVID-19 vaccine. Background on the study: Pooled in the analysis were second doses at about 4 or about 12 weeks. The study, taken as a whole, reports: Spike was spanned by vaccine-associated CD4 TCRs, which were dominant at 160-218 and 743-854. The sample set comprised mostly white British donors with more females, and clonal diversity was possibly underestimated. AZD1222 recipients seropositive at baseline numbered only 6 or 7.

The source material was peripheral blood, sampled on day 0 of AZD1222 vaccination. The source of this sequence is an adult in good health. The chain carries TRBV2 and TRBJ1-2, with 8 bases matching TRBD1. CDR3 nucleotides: TGTGCCGAGACAGGGGACTATGGCTACACCTTC. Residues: CAETGDYGYTF.